This TCR beta chain was sequenced during a study of blood T cell repertoires in COVID-19. Across the study: Acute-phase and convalescent COVID-19 samples originated in the United States, Italy and Spain.

Participants were aged about 18 to 90 years, lived in around 22 US areas, and enrolled virtually. Clinical history reported by participants formed the basis on which cohorts were assigned. As processed by the authors: From reference gene primer amplification, estimates of nucleated cell counts were derived. Method: immunoSEQ multiplex PCR; TCRdb's copy keeps in-frame clones and lacks some. The V and J calls and clone size were taken over from that table, and D and trimming were inferred from the DNA. The profile covers some 290,000 clones, with approximately 90% appearing a single time and approximately 2.5% taken by the ten largest. Germline V gene data show CDR1 as SGHTA and CDR2 as FQGTGA. Trimming cost V 5 bases and J 3 bases; bases outside gene matches: 5. This CDR3 has 15 residues.

The chain links TRBV7-3 to TRBJ2-1, with 9 nucleotides matching TRBD2. The TCR originated in a woman aged 40-49 years with acute COVID-19. The sequenced sample consisted of PBMCs or T cells enriched from blood (not recorded which). The CDR3 nucleotides are TGTGCCAGCAGCGATAGCGGGAGCAACTACAATGAGCAGTTCTTC. This gives the protein CASSDSGSNYNEQFF.